This entry concerns a single T cell receptor beta chain. This sample is drawn from a study of shared clonotypes between healthy human individuals. V was pared by 3 bases and J by 10 bases, with 17 bases between. The length of the CDR3 is 14 residues. The germline gives CDR1 MDHEN, CDR2 SYDVKM. This table comes from immunoSEQ multiplex PCR, and its TCRdb copy is limited to in-frame clones, with some not included. This table holds fewer than 650,000 clones, around 80% found once. V is TRBV28 and J is TRBJ2-3, with a tentative D call TRBD2 (5 bases). This sequence originates from a woman in her thirties or forties in good health. Some clones in this sample may be carry-over from other donors' samples. The sequencing input was PBMCs. The CDR3 loop is CASSFPTRLAAQYF. The CDR3 nucleotides are TGTGCCAGCAGTTTCCCTACCAGGCTAGCTGCGCAGTATTTT.